This T cell receptor (beta chain) appears in the sequencing data of a study of technical replicates of blood from a handful of donors. The V gene end was trimmed by 2 bases and the J gene end by 9 bases; junction bases not matched to a gene: 7. Germline V gene lookup returns CDR1 ENHRY and CDR2 SYGVKD. The CDR3 loop spans 15 amino acids. Here immunoSEQ multiplex PCR was the method, and the copy in TCRdb shows in-frame clones only, minus some. The sample has approximately 79,000 clones, nearly 95% seen once; the top ten hold under 0.5%. The sample comprised T cells isolated from PBMCs. The V call is TRBV10-3, the J call TRBJ2-1, with 10 nucleotides matching TRBD2. The sequence came from a human donor in good health. The CDR3 DNA is TGTGCCATCAGTGAGGGGCTAGCGGGAGCCTCTGAGCAGTTCTTC. Its translation is CAISEGLAGASEQFF.